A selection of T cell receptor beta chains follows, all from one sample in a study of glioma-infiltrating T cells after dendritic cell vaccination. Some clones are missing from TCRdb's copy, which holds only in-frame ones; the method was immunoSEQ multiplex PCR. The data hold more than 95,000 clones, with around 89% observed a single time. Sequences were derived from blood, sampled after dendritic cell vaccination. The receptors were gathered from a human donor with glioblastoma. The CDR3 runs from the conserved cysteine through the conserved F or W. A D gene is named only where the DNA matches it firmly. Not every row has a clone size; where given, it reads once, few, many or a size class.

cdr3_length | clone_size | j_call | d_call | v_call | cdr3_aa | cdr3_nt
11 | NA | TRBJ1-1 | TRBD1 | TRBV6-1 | CASGQGGEAFF | TGTGCCAGCGGACAGGGCGGTGAAGCTTTCTTT
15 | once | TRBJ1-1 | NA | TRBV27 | CASSPRGGKSTEAFF | TGTGCCAGCAGTCCCCGGGGGGGGAAGAGCACTGAAGCTTTCTTT
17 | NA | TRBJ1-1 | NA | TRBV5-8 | CASSRSQGPAMNTEAFF | TGTGCCAGCAGCAGGAGCCAGGGGCCTGCGATGAACACTGAAGCTTTCTTT
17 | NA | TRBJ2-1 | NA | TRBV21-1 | CASSKEGGRARYNEQFF | TGTGCCAGCAGCAAAGAGGGAGGGAGGGCCCGGTACAATGAGCAGTTCTTC
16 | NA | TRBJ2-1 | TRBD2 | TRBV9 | CASSAGPGLAGDEQFF | TGTGCCAGCAGCGCAGGGCCGGGACTAGCGGGAGATGAGCAGTTCTTC
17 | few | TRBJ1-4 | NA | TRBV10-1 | CGHNVGERQGTNEKLFF | TGCGGGCATAACGTTGGGGAGCGTCAAGGAACTAATGAAAAACTGTTTTTT
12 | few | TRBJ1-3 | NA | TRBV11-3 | CAAKGVGNTIYF | TGTGCCGCCAAGGGGGTAGGAAACACCATATATTTT
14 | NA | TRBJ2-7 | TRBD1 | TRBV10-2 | CASSWTGSSYEQYF | TGCGCCAGCAGTTGGACAGGGAGCTCCTACGAGCAGTACTTC
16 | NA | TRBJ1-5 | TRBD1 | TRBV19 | CASRTGGGLGNQPQHF | TGTGCCAGTAGGACAGGGGGCGGTTTGGGCAATCAGCCCCAGCATTTT
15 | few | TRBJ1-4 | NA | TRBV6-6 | CASSYRGSGDEKLFF | TGTGCCAGCAGTTACCGGGGATCAGGTGATGAAAAACTGTTTTTT
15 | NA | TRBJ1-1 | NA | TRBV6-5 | CASSYSGVTNTEAFF | TGTGCCAGCAGTTATTCGGGGGTAACGAACACTGAAGCTTTCTTT
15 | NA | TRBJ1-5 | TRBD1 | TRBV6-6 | CATNELDRGNQPQHF | TGTGCCACCAATGAATTAGACAGGGGCAATCAGCCCCAGCATTTT
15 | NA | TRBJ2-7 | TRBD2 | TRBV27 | CASSSRTSGREEQYF | TGTGCCAGCAGTTCGCGGACTAGCGGGAGGGAGGAGCAGTACTTC
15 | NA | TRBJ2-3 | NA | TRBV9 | CASSVAGLSTDTQYF | TGTGCCAGCAGCGTTGCTGGGCTCAGCACAGATACGCAGTATTTT
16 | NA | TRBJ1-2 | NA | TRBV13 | CASSSTLGPAHYGYTF | TGTGCCAGCAGCTCTACCCTGGGCCCGGCCCACTATGGCTACACCTTC
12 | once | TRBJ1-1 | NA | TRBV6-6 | CASSFYGGEAFF | TGTGCCAGCAGTTTTTACGGGGGAGAAGCTTTCTTT
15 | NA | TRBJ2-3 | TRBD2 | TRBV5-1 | CASSLDLAGPDTQYF | TGCGCCAGCAGCTTAGATCTAGCGGGTCCAGATACGCAGTATTTT
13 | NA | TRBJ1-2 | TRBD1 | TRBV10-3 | CAITTGERYGYTF | TGTGCCATCACAACAGGGGAAAGGTATGGCTACACCTTC
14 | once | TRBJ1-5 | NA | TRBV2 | CASSQDSSRQPQHF | TGTGCCAGCAGCCAGGACTCTTCACGCCAGCCCCAGCATTTT
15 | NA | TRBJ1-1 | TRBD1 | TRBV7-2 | CASSSGPGQGFGAFF | TGTGCCAGCAGCTCCGGACCGGGACAGGGGTTCGGAGCTTTCTTT
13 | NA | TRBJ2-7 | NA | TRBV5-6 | CASSFTGAYEQYF | TGTGCCAGCAGCTTCACAGGAGCCTACGAGCAGTACTTC
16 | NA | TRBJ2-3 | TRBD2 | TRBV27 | CASSSFLAGGIDTQYF | TGTGCCAGCAGTTCCTTCCTAGCGGGAGGAATAGATACGCAGTATTTT
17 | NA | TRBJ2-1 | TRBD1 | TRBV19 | CASRVLKQGLLYNEQFF | TGTGCCAGTAGGGTACTCAAACAGGGGCTACTATACAATGAGCAGTTCTTC
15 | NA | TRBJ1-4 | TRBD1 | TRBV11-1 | CASSANRGTNEKLFF | TGTGCCAGCAGCGCCAACAGGGGGACTAATGAAAAACTGTTTTTT
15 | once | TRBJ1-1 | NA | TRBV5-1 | CASGSGAAMNTEAFF | TGCGCCAGCGGCTCAGGGGCAGCAATGAACACTGAAGCTTTCTTT
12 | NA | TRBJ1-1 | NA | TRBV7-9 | CASSWSEGDAFF | TGTGCCAGCAGCTGGAGTGAGGGTGACGCTTTCTTT
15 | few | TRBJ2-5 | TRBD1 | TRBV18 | CASSPNRGVGETQYF | TGTGCCAGCTCACCCAACAGGGGCGTCGGAGAGACCCAGTACTTC
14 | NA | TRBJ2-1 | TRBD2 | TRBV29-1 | CSVDITSGNNEQFF | TGCAGCGTTGATATAACTAGCGGGAACAATGAGCAGTTCTTC
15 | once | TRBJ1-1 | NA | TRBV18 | CASSPRGDLNTEAFF | TGTGCCAGCTCACCACGAGGGGACTTGAACACTGAAGCTTTCTTT
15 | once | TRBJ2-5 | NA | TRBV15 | CATSRDMAETGEQYF | TGTGCCACCAGCAGAGATATGGCCGAGACGGGAGAGCAGTACTTC
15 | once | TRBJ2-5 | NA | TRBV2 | CASSRLRADQETQYF | TGTGCCAGCAGCCGGCTGAGGGCGGATCAAGAGACCCAGTACTTC
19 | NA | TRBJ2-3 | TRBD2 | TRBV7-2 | CASSSFGTSGGAGTDTQYF | TGTGCCAGCAGCTCCTTCGGGACTAGCGGGGGGGCTGGCACAGATACGCAGTATTTT
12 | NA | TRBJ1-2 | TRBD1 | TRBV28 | CASREGAGGYTF | TGTGCCAGCAGGGAGGGGGCCGGTGGCTACACCTTC
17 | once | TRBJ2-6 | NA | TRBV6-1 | CASSEAGAFSGANVLTF | TGTGCCAGCAGTGAGGCAGGGGCCTTCTCTGGGGCCAACGTCCTGACTTTC
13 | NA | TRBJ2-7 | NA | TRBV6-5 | CASSERQAYEQYF | TGTGCCAGCAGTGAGCGGCAGGCCTACGAGCAGTACTTC
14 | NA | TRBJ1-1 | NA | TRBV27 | CASSSVPTKTEAFF | TGTGCCAGCAGTTCCGTCCCAACTAAGACCGAAGCTTTCTTT
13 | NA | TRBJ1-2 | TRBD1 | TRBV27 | CASGDREAYGYTF | TGTGCCAGCGGTGACAGGGAGGCCTATGGCTACACCTTC
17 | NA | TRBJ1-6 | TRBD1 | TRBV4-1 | CASTTSPLQGNNSPLHF | TGCGCCAGCACCACAAGTCCCCTACAGGGGAATAATTCACCCCTCCACTTT
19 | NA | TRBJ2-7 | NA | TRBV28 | CASSLGRDKGEAGWDEQYF | TGTGCCAGCAGTTTGGGCAGGGACAAGGGGGAAGCAGGTTGGGACGAGCAGTACTTC
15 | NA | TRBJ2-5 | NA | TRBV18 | CASSPSTVGQETQYF | TGTGCCAGCTCACCAAGTACAGTCGGCCAAGAGACCCAGTACTTC